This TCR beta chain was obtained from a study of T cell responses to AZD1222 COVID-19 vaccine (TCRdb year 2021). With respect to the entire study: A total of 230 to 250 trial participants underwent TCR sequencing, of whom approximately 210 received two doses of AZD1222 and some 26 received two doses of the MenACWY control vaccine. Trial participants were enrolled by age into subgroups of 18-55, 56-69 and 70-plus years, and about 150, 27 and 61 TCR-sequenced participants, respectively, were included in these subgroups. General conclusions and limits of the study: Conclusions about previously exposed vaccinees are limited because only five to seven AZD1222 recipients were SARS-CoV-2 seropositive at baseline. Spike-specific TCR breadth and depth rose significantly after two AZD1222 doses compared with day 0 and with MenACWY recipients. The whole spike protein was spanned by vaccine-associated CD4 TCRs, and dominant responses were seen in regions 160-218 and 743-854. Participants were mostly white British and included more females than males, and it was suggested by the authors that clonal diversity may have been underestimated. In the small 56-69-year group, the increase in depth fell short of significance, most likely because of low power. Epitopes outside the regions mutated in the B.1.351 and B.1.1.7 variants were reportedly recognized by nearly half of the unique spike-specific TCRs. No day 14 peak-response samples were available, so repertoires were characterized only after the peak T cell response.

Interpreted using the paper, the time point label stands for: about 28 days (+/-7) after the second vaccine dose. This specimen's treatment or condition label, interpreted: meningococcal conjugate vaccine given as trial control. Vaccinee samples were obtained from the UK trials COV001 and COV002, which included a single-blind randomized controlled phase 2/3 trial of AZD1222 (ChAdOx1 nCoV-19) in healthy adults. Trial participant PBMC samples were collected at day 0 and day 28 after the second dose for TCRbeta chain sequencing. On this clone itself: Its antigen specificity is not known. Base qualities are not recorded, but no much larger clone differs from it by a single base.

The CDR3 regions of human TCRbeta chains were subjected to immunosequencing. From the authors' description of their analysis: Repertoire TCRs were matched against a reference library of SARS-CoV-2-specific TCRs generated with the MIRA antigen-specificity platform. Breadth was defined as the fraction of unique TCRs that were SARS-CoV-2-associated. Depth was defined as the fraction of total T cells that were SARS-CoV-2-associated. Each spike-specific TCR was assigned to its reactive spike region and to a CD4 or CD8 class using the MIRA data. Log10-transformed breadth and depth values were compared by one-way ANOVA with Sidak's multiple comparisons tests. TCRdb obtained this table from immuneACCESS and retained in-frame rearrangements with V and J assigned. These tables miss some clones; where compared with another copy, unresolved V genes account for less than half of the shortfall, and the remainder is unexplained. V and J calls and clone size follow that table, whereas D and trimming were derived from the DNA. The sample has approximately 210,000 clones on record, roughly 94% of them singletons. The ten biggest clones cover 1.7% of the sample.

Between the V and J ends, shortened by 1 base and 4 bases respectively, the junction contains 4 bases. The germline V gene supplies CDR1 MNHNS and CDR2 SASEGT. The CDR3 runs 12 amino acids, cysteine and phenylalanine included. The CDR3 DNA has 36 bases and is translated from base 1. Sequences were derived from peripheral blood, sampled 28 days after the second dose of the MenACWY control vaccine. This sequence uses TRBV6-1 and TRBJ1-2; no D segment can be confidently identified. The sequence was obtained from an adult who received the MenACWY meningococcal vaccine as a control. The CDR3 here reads CASSEGTYGYTF. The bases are TGTGCCAGCAGTGAAGGGACCTATGGCTACACCTTC.